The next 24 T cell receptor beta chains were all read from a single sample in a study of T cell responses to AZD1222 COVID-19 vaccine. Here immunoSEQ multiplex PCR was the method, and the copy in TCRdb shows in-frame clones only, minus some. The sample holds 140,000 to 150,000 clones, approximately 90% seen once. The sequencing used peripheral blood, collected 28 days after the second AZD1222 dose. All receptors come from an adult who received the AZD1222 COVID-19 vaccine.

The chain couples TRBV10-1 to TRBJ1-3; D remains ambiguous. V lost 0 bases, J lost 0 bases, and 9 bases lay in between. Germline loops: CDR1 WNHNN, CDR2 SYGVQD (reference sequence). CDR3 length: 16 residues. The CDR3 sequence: CASSESIGSSGNTIYF. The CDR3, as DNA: TGCGCCAGCAGTGAGTCGATCGGGAGCTCTGGAAACACCATATATTTT.

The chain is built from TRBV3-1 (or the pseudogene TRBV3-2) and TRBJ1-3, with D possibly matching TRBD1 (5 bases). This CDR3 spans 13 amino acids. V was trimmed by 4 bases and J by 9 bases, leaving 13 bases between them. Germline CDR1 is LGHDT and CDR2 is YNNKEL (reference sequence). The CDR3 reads CASSPPGARTIYF. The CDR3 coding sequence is TGTGCCAGCAGCCCACCCGGGGCCCGCACCATATATTTT.

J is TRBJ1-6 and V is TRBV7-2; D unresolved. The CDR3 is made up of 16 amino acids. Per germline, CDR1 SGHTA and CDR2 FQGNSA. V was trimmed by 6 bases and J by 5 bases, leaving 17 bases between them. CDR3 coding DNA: TGTGCCAGCAGGCTCAAAACAGTCCCTAATAATTCACCCCTCCACTTT. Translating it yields CASRLKTVPNNSPLHF.

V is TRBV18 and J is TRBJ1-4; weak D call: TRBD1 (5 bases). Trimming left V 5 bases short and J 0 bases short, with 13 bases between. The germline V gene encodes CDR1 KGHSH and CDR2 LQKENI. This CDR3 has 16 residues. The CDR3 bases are TGTGCCAGCTCAGGGGGGAGGACTGCAACTAATGAAAAACTGTTTTTT. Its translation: CASSGGRTATNEKLFF.

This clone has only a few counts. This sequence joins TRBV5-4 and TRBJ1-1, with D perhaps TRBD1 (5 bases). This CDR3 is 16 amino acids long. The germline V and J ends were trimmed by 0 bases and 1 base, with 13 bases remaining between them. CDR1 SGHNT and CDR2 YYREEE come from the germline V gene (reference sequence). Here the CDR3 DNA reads TGTGCCAGCAGCTTGGAAGTTGGCAGGGCGAACACTGAAGCTTTCTTT. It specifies CASSLEVGRANTEAFF.

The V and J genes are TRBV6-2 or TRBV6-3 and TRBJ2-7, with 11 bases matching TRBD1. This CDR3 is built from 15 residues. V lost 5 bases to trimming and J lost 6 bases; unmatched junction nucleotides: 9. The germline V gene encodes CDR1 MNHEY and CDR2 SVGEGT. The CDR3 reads CASSPYRDRGGEQYF. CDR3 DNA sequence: TGTGCCAGCAGTCCCTACCGGGACAGGGGGGGCGAGCAGTACTTC.

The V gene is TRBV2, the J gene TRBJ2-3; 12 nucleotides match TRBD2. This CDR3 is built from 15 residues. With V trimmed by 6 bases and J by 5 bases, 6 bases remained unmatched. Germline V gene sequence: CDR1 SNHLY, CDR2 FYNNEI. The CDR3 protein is CASSRLAGELDTQYF. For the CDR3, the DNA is TGTGCCAGCAGCAGACTAGCGGGGGAACTAGATACGCAGTATTTT.

In nucleotides, the CDR3 is TGTGCCAGCAGCCGAACTAGCGGGGGACGCACAGATACGCAGTATTTT. The encoded protein is CASSRTSGGRTDTQYF. J is TRBJ2-3 and V is TRBV14; 11 bases are shared with TRBD2. Trimming took 4 bases from V and 1 from J; bases not matched to a gene: 4. The CDR3 is 16 amino acids. CDR1 is SGHDN and CDR2 is FVKESK in the germline V gene.

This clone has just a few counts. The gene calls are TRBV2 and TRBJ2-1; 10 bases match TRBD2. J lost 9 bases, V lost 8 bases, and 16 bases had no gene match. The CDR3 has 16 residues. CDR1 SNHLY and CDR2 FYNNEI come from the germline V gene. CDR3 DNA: TGTGCCAGCCATCCGGGAAGGGCTAGCGGGGGCCCTGAGCAGTTCTTC. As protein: CASHPGRASGGPEQFF.

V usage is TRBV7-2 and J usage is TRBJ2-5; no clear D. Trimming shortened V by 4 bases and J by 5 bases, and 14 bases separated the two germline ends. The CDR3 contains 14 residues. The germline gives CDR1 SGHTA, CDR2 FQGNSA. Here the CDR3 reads CASSSPGGWETQYF. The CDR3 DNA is TGTGCCAGCAGCTCCCCAGGCGGTTGGGAGACCCAGTACTTC.

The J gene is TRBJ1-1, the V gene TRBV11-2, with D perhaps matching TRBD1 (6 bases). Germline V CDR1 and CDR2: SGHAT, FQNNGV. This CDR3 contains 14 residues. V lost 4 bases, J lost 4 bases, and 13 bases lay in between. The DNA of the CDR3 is TGTGCCAGCAGCTCCTTGAGGGGGACCACTGAAGCTTTCTTT. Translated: CASSSLRGTTEAFF.

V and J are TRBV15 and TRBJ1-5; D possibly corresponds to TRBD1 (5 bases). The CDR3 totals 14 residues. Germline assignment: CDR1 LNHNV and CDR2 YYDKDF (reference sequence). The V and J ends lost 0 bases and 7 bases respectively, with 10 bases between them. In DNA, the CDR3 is TGTGCCACCAGCAGAGAGGGGTCAGGGCAGCCCCAGCATTTT. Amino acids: CATSREGSGQPQHF.

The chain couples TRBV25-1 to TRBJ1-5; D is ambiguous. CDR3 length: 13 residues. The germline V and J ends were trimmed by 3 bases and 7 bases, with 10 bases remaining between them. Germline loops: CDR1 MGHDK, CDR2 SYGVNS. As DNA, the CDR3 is TGTGCCAGCAGTGATTGGCGCGGGCAGCCCCAGCATTTT. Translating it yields CASSDWRGQPQHF.

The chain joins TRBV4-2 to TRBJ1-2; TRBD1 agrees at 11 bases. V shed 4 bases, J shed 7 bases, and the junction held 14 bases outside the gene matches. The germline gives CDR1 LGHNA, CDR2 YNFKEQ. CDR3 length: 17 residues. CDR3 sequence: CASSRPGQGVEGFGYTF. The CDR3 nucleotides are TGTGCCAGCAGCCGCCCGGGACAGGGGGTTGAAGGGTTTGGCTACACCTTC.

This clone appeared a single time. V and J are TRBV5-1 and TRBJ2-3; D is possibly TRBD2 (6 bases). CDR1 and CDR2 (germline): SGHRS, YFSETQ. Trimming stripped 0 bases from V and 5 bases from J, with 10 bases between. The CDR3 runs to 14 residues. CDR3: CASSLGRGGDTQYF. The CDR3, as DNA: TGCGCCAGCAGCTTGGGGAGGGGAGGAGATACGCAGTATTTT.

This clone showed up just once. The CDR3 sequence is CASMRPEAGNTQYF. The CDR3, as DNA: TGTGCCAGCATGAGACCCGAAGCCGGCAATACGCAGTATTTT. J is TRBJ2-3 and V is TRBV6-5; no definite D call. This CDR3 spans 14 amino acids. The V gene lost 7 bases and the J gene lost 7 bases, with 18 bases spanning the gap. Germline lookup yields CDR1 MNHEY and CDR2 SVGAGI.

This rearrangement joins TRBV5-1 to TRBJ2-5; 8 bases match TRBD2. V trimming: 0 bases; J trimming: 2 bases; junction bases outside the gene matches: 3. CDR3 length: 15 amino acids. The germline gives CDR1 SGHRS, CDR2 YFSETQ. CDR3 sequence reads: CASSLAGTRQETQYF. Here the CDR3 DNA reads TGCGCCAGCAGCTTGGCCGGGACTAGACAAGAGACCCAGTACTTC.

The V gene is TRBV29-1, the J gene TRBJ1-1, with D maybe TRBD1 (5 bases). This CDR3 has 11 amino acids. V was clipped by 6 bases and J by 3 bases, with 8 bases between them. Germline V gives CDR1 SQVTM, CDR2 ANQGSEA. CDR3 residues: CSVDSYTEAFF. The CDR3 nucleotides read TGCAGCGTAGACAGCTACACTGAAGCTTTCTTT.

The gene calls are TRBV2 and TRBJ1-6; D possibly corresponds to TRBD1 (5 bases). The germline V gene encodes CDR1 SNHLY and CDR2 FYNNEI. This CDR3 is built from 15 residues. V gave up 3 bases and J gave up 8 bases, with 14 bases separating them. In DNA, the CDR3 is TGTGCCAGCAGTGATCGCCAAGGGGCGTATTCACCCCTCCACTTT. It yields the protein CASSDRQGAYSPLHF.

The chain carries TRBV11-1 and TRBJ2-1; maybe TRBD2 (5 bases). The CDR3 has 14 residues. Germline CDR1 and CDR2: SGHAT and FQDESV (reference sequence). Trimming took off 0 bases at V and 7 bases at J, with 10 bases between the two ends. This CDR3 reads CASSLAVGVNEQFF. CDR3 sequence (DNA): TGTGCCAGCAGCTTAGCGGTCGGGGTTAATGAGCAGTTCTTC.

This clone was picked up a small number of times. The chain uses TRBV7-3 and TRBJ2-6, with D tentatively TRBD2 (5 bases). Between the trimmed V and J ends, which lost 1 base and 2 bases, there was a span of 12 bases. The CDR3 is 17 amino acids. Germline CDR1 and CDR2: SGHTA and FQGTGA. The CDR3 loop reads CASSLRNLRAGANVLTF. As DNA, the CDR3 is TGTGCCAGCAGCTTAAGAAACTTGAGGGCTGGGGCCAACGTCCTGACTTTC.

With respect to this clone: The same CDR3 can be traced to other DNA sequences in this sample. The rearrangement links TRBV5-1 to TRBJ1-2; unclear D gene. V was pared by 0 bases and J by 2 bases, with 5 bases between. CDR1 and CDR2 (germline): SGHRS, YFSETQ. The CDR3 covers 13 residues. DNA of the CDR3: TGCGCCAGCAGCTTGGGGCAGAACTATGGCTACACCTTC. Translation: CASSLGQNYGYTF.

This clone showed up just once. Here the CDR3 reads CATSQGAHSNQPQHF. The CDR3 DNA reads as TGTGCCACCAGCCAGGGGGCTCATAGCAATCAGCCCCAGCATTTT. This sequence joins TRBV15 and TRBJ1-5, with TRBD1 identical over 8 bases. From germline, CDR1 is LNHNV and CDR2 YYDKDF (reference sequence). V trimming: 5 bases; J trimming: 0 bases; junction bases outside the gene matches: 3. The length of the CDR3 is 15 residues.

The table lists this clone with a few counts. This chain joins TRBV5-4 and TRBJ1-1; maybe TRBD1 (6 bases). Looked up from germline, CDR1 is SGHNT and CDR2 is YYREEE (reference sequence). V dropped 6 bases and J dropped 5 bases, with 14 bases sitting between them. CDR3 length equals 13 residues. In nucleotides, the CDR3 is TGTGCCAGCACAACGACAGGAGGGACTGAAGCTTTCTTT. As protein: CASTTTGGTEAFF.